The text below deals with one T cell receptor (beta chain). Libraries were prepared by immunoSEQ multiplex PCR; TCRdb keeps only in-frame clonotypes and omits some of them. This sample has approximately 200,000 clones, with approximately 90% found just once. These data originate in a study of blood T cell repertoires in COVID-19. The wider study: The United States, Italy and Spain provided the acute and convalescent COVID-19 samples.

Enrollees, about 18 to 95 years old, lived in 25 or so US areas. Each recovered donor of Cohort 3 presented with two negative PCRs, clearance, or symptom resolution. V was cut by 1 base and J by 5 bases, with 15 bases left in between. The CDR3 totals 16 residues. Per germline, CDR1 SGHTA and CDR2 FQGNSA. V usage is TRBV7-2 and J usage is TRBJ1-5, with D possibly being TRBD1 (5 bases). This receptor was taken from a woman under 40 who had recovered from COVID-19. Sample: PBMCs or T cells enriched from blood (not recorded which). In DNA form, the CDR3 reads TGTGCCAGCAGCTTAGGATGGGAATGGGGGGATCAGCCCCAGCATTTT. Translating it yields CASSLGWEWGDQPQHF.